Listed below are T cell receptor beta chains from one sample, sequenced in a study of identical twins. TCRdb passed the 5' RACE reads through MiXCR, listing each CDR3 protein once. The profile covers over 550,000 distinct CDR3 sequences, with just over 7% appearing a single time and 1.5% to 2% taken by the ten largest. The data also belong to a second study, concerning yellow fever vaccine responses in identical twins.

The sample comprised PBMCs. The receptors derive from a woman aged 18-29 years in good health. Each CDR3 is given with its conserved first and last residue. D genes are given only for firm matches. Size is stated for part of the rows, as once, few or many counts, or as a class when the clone is expanded.

V gene	clone size	J gene	D gene	CDR3 DNA	CDR3 protein
TRBV15	many	TRBJ2-1	TRBD2	TGTGCCACCAGCAGAGATGGGCTAGCGGGAGACAATGAGCAGTTCTTC	CATSRDGLAGDNEQFF
TRBV20-1	few	TRBJ2-3	TRBD2	TGCAGTGCTAGAGATTCTAGCGGGAGGCGTTTTGATACGCAGTATTTT	CSARDSSGRRFDTQYF
TRBV5-1	many	TRBJ1-1	.	TGCGCCAGCAGTCGTACCCTGAACACTGAAGCTTTCTTT	CASSRTLNTEAFF
TRBV20-1	.	TRBJ2-2	.	TGCAGTGCTAGGGCACAGGGTAACACCGGGGAGCTGTTTTTT	CSARAQGNTGELFF
TRBV6-1	many	TRBJ1-4	.	TGTGCCAGCAGTGAAGGGGCAGGGACTAATGAAAAACTGTTTTTT	CASSEGAGTNEKLFF
TRBV10-3	few	TRBJ1-5	.	TGTGCCATCAGTGAACAGGGTAGTACGCCCCAGCATTTT	CAISEQGSTPQHF
TRBV20-1	few	TRBJ2-3	.	TGCAGTGCTAGAGGTGGGGGGAGGACAGATACGCAGTATTTT	CSARGGGRTDTQYF
TRBV29-1	few	TRBJ2-2	.	TGCAGCACCTCTTTGACAGACGCGAGCACCGGGGAGCTGTTTTTT	CSTSLTDASTGELFF
TRBV12-3/TRBV12-4	few	TRBJ2-1	.	TGTGCCAGCAGTTCCCCACCTAACGGCAATGAGCAGTTCTTC	CASSSPPNGNEQFF
TRBV7-2	.	TRBJ2-3	TRBD2	TGTGCCAGCAGCTTTGTAGCGGGGGGGCGGTCAGATACGCAGTATTTT	CASSFVAGGRSDTQYF
TRBV6-4	.	TRBJ2-2	TRBD1	TGTGCCAGCAGTGAGACAGGGGACACCGGGGAGCTGTTTTTT	CASSETGDTGELFF
TRBV4-1	few	TRBJ1-5	.	TGCGCCAGCAGCCACCCAGGACGGGCGACTAATCAGCCCCAGCATTTT	CASSHPGRATNQPQHF
TRBV7-3	many	TRBJ2-1	.	TGTGCCAGCAGCTTAAGCCTAGCGAATGAGCAGTTCTTC	CASSLSLANEQFF
TRBV10-3	.	TRBJ2-1	TRBD1	TGTGCCATCAGATTGGGGGCCGGGACAGAAAACAATGAGCAGTTCTTC	CAIRLGAGTENNEQFF
TRBV20-1	many	TRBJ2-3	.	TGCAGTGCCTTGGACAGAGAGGGCACAGATACGCAGTATTTT	CSALDREGTDTQYF
TRBV7-7	few	TRBJ2-7	.	TGTGCCAGCAGCTTAGAAGTGACTAGGCGGCAGCTCTACGAGCAGTACTTC	CASSLEVTRRQLYEQYF
TRBV2	few	TRBJ2-3	TRBD2	TGTGCCAGCAGGGAGACTAGCGGGGCCACAGATACGCAGTATTTT	CASRETSGATDTQYF
TRBV3-1	few	TRBJ1-2	.	TGTGCCAGCAGCCAAGATTCGCCCGGGGGCGGGAACTATGGCTACACCTTC	CASSQDSPGGGNYGYTF
TRBV25-1	few	TRBJ1-6	.	TGTGCCAGCAGTGAGAGGAGGAATAATTCACCCCTCCACTTT	CASSERRNNSPLHF
TRBV28	.	TRBJ2-5	TRBD2	TGTGCCAGCAGTTCCGGGACTAGCGGGAGGATAGAGACCCAGTACTTC	CASSSGTSGRIETQYF
TRBV6-4	.	TRBJ2-3	.	TGTGCCAGCATCCCGGGGCTTCTCCCGCGCGATACGCAGGATTTT	CASIPGLLPRDTQDF
TRBV20-1	many	TRBJ1-5	.	TGCAGTGTTCCAGAAAAGGGATATCAGCCCCAGCATTTT	CSVPEKGYQPQHF
TRBV27	.	TRBJ1-5	TRBD1	TGTGCCAGCAGTGGCGCGGACAGGGTTGGCAATCAGCCCCAGCATTTT	CASSGADRVGNQPQHF
TRBV11-2	few	TRBJ1-5	.	TGTGCCAGCAGCGCCGTTGATAATCAGCCCCAGCATTTT	CASSAVDNQPQHF
TRBV2	many	TRBJ1-1	TRBD1	TGTGCCAGCAGAAATGAACAGGGGGCCAGATCTGAAGCTTTCTTT	CASRNEQGARSEAFF
TRBV5-1	many	TRBJ2-3	.	TGCGCCAGCAGCTTGTGGCACGGAGGCACAGATACGCAGTATTTT	CASSLWHGGTDTQYF
TRBV12-3/TRBV12-4	many	TRBJ1-1	.	TGTGCCAGCAGCAGGATACAGGCGAACACTGAAGCTTTCTTT	CASSRIQANTEAFF
TRBV7-6	.	TRBJ1-6	TRBD1	TGTGCCAGCAGCGGTACTTTTGGGACAGCTAATTCACCCCTCCACTTT	CASSGTFGTANSPLHF
TRBV6-5	.	TRBJ2-5	TRBD2	TGTGCCAGCAGTTATTCCCCTAGCGGGGGGTACCAAGAGACCCAGTACTTC	CASSYSPSGGYQETQYF
TRBV24-1	few	TRBJ2-3	TRBD1	TGTGCCACCAGGGGTTCAGGGGGCGCTCATACGCAGTATTTT	CATRGSGGAHTQYF
TRBV28	few	TRBJ2-3	TRBD2	TGTGCCAGCAGTTTCGGACTAGCGGGAGAGGGTCGGACAGATACGCAGTATTTT	CASSFGLAGEGRTDTQYF
TRBV12-3/TRBV12-4	few	TRBJ2-1	TRBD2	TGTGCCAGCAGGGGCTCCGGACTAGCGGGAGAGCGAAATGAGCAGTTCTTC	CASRGSGLAGERNEQFF
TRBV12-3/TRBV12-4	many	TRBJ2-2	.	TGTGCCAGCAGCCCCGACTTAGCCGCCGGGGAGCTGTTTTTT	CASSPDLAAGELFF
TRBV10-3	many	TRBJ2-3	TRBD2	TGTGCCATCAGTGACAGGGGGTCTAGCGGGATGACAGATACGCAGTATTTT	CAISDRGSSGMTDTQYF
TRBV24-1	.	TRBJ2-7	.	TGTGCCACCAGTGATTCCCCCGGGGCAGGGAACTACGAGCAGTACTTC	CATSDSPGAGNYEQYF
TRBV6-5	many	TRBJ2-2	.	TGTGCCAGCAGTTACGCCCTAGGGGAGCTGTTTTTT	CASSYALGELFF
TRBV12-3/TRBV12-4	many	TRBJ1-1	TRBD1	TGTGCCAGCAGTCCTAGGACAGGGGGCGTCAACACTGAAGCTTTCTTT	CASSPRTGGVNTEAFF